This T cell receptor (beta chain) stems from a study of CD8+ T cells in alopecia areata (dated by TCRdb to the late 2010s). Context from the whole study: Treated patients were enrolled in an open-label pilot trial of oral tofacitinib, 5 to 10 mg twice daily, for moderate-to-severe alopecia areata. Tofacitinib was given for 6 to 18 months, followed by 6 months of follow-up off drug to assess delayed response and recurrence. The SALT score, which quantifies the percentage of affected scalp surface area, was used to measure disease severity in treated patients. High-throughput TCRbeta sequencing was used to examine T cell clonal expansion in alopecia areata in both the C3H/HeJ mouse model and human patients. In humans, TCRbeta sequencing was performed on scalp tissue and on sorted CD4+ and CD8+ peripheral blood T cells from healthy controls and from patients with patchy or totalis/universalis alopecia areata. Biopsies were taken from tofacitinib-treated patients at baseline and again at 4 and 24 weeks into treatment, and several of those patients also had a later scalp biopsy. Clonality in the scalp was compared among normal scalp (n=4), patchy alopecia areata scalp (n=8), and alopecia totalis/universalis scalp (n=8). RNA was obtained with the PAXgene miRNA kit for fixed scalp, the miRNeasy kit for PBMCs, and the RNeasy kit for mouse skin. TCRbeta CDR3 regions were amplified by immunoSEQ multiplex PCR with 35 Vbeta forward and 13 Jbeta reverse primers.

The paper's findings and limits, for the study overall: Because the treated cohort was small and had just a single nonresponder, larger studies are needed to establish links between baseline CD8+ expansion and response. Resident alphabeta T cells in normal human skin are also sequenced, complicating scalp TCR repertoire analysis, unlike mouse skin dominated by gammadelta T cells. Compared with mice, TCR sequences shared between patients were less clear, possibly partly because of HLA diversity across the patient population. Scalp clonality and the number of expanded CD8+ clones among the top 100 scalp clones were significantly decreased by tofacitinib. During tofacitinib treatment, many expanded lesional clones stuck around in both scalp and blood, and this persistence may partly explain why relapse happens after treatment is stopped. Lesional scalp, especially in alopecia totalis/universalis, showed higher clonality and more expanded CD8+ clones than normal scalp, suggesting antigenic drive.

The trim is 3 bases for V and 4 bases for J, with a gap of 10 bases between the germline ends. CDR1 and CDR2 are drawn from the germline V gene (reference sequence): SGHKS, YYEKEE. Including the terminal cysteine and phenylalanine, the CDR3 comprises 13 residues. Only the CDR3 DNA stays, 39 bases, in frame from base 1. Library method: the immunoSEQ multiplex PCR assay. For TCR sequencing, RNA was extracted from every sample and reverse transcribed into cDNA to serve as template. First-strand cDNA was synthesized using SuperScript III with a 2:1 mix of oligo-dT and random hexamers. A synthetic immune receptor repertoire was used to measure amplification bias, and any remaining bias was corrected computationally. The authors' analysis ran thus. Raw reads were preprocessed for error removal, and CDR3 was defined according to IMGT conventions as running from the conserved cysteine to phenylalanine. Clonality was computed as 1 minus the Shannon entropy, with the entropy normalized by log2 of the number of productive unique TCRs. CD4 or CD8 identity of scalp clones was inferred by cross-referencing scalp TCRbeta sequences with sorted blood CD4 and CD8 repertoires. TCRdb took over this immuneACCESS table, retaining in-frame rearrangements with V and J assigned. Such tables are incomplete; in checked studies, under half of the missing clones stem from an unresolved V gene, and the remainder is unexplained. That table is the source of V, J and clone size, and D and trimming were worked out from the DNA. Counted in this sample were more than 90,000 clones; 60% to 65% of them appeared once. The leading ten clones occupy around 15% of the sample.

The meaning of the sample's time point label: around 29 days on oral tofacitinib. The sample's treatment or condition label, in plain terms: oral pan-JAK inhibitor, 5-10 mg twice daily. Lesional scalp punch biopsies and peripheral blood were collected from alopecia areata patients. PBMCs were isolated by density centrifugation and stained for CD3, CD4 and CD8, and CD4+ and CD8+ T cells were sorted on a FACSAria. This clone was detected a few times. What this receptor recognizes is not known. No base qualities exist here, and no much larger clone lies one base off it. Sequenced here: CD8+ T cells sorted from blood, sampled at week 4, from a patient treated with tofacitinib. The clonotype comes from a human donor with alopecia areata. The chain employs TRBV5-5 and TRBJ1-2; there is no confident call for the D gene. The bases read TGTGCCAGCAGCTCCTTCGACGGCTATGGCTACACCTTC. Its coded protein is CASSSFDGYGYTF. Where the CDR3 stops, the reference TRBV5-5 and TRBJ1-2 genes take over; the full variable domain is DAGVTQSPTHLIKTRGQQVTLRCSPISGHKSVSWYQQVLGQGPQFIFQYYEKEERGRGNFPDRFSARQFPNYSSELNVNALLLGDSALYLCASSSFDGYGYTFGSGTRLTVV.